This T cell receptor (beta chain) was sequenced for a study of cytomegalovirus exposure and HLA in healthy donors. PCR was performed using 60 Vbeta and 13 Jbeta primers. TCRdb keeps only in-frame clones here, not all; method: immunoSEQ multiplex PCR. The profile covers about 99,000 clones, with about 80% appearing a single time and over 3% taken by the ten largest. V lost 5 bases, J lost 4 bases, and 8 bases stayed unmatched. Germline V gene sequence: CDR1 SGHNT, CDR2 YYREEE (reference sequence). This CDR3 spans 14 amino acids. This clonotype originated in a middle-aged man in good health and CMV-seronegative. Sequencing was carried out using PBMCs. V and J are TRBV5-4 and TRBJ2-5; 7 nucleotides align to TRBD2. The CDR3 loop reads CASRYKPGGETQYF. Here the CDR3 DNA reads TGTGCCAGCAGGTATAAGCCGGGAGGAGAGACCCAGTACTTC. The full variable domain, in which reference TRBV5-4 and TRBJ2-5 provide the parts outside the CDR3, is ETGVTQSPTHLIKTRGQQVTLRCSSQSGHNTVSWYQQALGQGPQFIFQYYREEENGRGNFPPRFSGLQFPNYSSELNVNALELDDSALYLCASRYKPGGETQYFGPGTRLLVL.